Below, 30 T cell receptor beta chains from the same sample are listed, as sequenced in a study of cytomegalovirus exposure and HLA in healthy donors (dated by TCRdb to 2016 to 2017). The method behind the library was the immunoSEQ multiplex PCR assay. The multiplex PCR relied on a mix of 60 forward primers for TCR Vbeta segments and 13 reverse primers for TCR Jbeta segments. Held by TCRdb, this immuneACCESS table contains in-frame sequences only and omits some clones. Under half of the omission traces to an unresolved V gene where checked; the cause of the rest is unknown. This sample comprises some 63,000 clones, roughly 80% of them detected only once. The top ten clones comprise 1.6% of the sample. Source material: PBMCs. These receptors were taken from a human donor in good health.

The CDR3 loop is CASSLGGTGPDIQYF. The DNA for the CDR3 is TGTGCCAGCAGCTTGGGGGGGACAGGGCCGGACATTCAGTACTTC. The chain employs TRBV5-8 and TRBJ2-4; 9 bases align to TRBD1. CDR3 length equals 15 residues. From germline, CDR1 is SGHTS and CDR2 YDEGEE. Trimming at V came to 0 bases and at J to 8 bases, leaving 6 bases not matched to a gene.

The chain recombines TRBV28 with TRBJ1-1; TRBD1 is a possible D gene (5 bases). V lost 5 bases to trimming and J lost 10 bases, with 17 bases between them. The CDR3 loop spans 13 amino acids. The germline gives CDR1 MDHEN, CDR2 SYDVKM. The DNA of the CDR3 is TGTGCCAGCAGTACGACAGTCGACCTGGGAGCTTTCTTT. Translating it yields CASSTTVDLGAFF.

V is TRBV7-2 and J is TRBJ1-2; the D is unclear. Trimming took 8 bases from V and 2 from J, leaving 15 bases between them. The germline V gene encodes CDR1 SGHTA and CDR2 FQGNSA. This CDR3 contains 14 residues. The CDR3 is CASSPLAGNYGYTF. Written as DNA, the CDR3 is TGTGCCAGCTCCCCGCTTGCGGGGAACTATGGCTACACCTTC.

The chain is built from TRBV5-5 and TRBJ2-3; tentative D call: TRBD1 (6 bases). The CDR3 is 15 residues long. Trimming left V 2 bases short and J 6 bases short, with 16 bases between. Germline assignment: CDR1 SGHKS and CDR2 YYEKEE (reference sequence). CDR3 residues: CASSFTGWAGDTQYF. CDR3 in DNA: TGTGCCAGCAGCTTTACAGGGTGGGCCGGTGATACGCAGTATTTT. Full variable domain (rest looked up from reference TRBV5-5 and TRBJ2-3): DAGVTQSPTHLIKTRGQQVTLRCSPISGHKSVSWYQQVLGQGPQFIFQYYEKEERGRGNFPDRFSARQFPNYSSELNVNALLLGDSALYLCASSFTGWAGDTQYFGPGTRLTVL.

This chain uses TRBV6-4 with TRBJ2-1, with TRBD2 identical over 13 bases. Germline V lookup: CDR1 MRHNA, CDR2 SNTAGT. This CDR3 region has 15 residues. Germline trimming cut 4 bases from V and 7 bases from J; bases unmatched to any gene: 4. The CDR3 protein is CASSAATSGGNEQFF. CDR3 coding DNA: TGTGCCAGCAGTGCCGCGACTAGCGGGGGGAATGAGCAGTTCTTC.

Only one count was recorded for this clone. The V gene is TRBV19, the J gene TRBJ2-1, with 8 bases identical to TRBD2. The V and J ends lost 0 bases and 4 bases, in that order; junction bases with no gene match: 8. Germline values: CDR1 LNHDA, CDR2 SQIVND (reference sequence). This CDR3 has 17 residues. This chain's CDR3 is CASSIDSVAGKYNEQFF. CDR3 coding DNA: TGTGCCAGTAGTATAGATTCGGTAGCGGGGAAGTACAATGAGCAGTTCTTC.

V is TRBV19 and J is TRBJ2-4; TRBD1 is a possible D gene (5 bases). The CDR3 is 14 amino acids. Germline V gives CDR1 LNHDA, CDR2 SQIVND (reference sequence). With 6 bases removed from V and 9 bases from J, the gap between germline ends came to 18 bases. The CDR3 sequence is CASSARNGAAIQYF. CDR3 DNA: TGTGCCAGTAGCGCTAGAAATGGGGCTGCCATTCAGTACTTC.

This sequence joins TRBV18 and TRBJ2-7; D gene unclear. CDR1 and CDR2 from the germline V gene are KGHSH and LQKENI. CDR3 size: 13 residues. V lost 2 bases, J lost 2 bases, and 7 bases lay in between. This chain's CDR3 is CASSPILPYEQYF. DNA of the CDR3: TGTGCCAGCTCACCAATTCTTCCCTACGAGCAGTACTTC. The full variable domain, completed using reference TRBV18 and TRBJ2-7, is NAGVMQNPRHLVRRRGQEARLRCSPMKGHSHVYWYRQLPEEGLKFMVYLQKENIIDESGMPKERFSAEFPKEGPSILRIQQVVRGDSAAYFCASSPILPYEQYFGPGTRLTVT.

The chain couples TRBV5-6 to TRBJ2-3, with TRBD2 identical over 10 bases. V shed 0 bases, J shed 6 bases, and the junction held 4 bases outside the gene matches. Germline V CDR1 and CDR2: SGHDT, YYEEEE. The CDR3 contains 15 residues. The CDR3 here is CASSLGSGRYDTQYF. DNA for the CDR3: TGTGCCAGCAGCTTGGGTAGCGGGAGGTACGATACGCAGTATTTT.

This sequence joins TRBV15 and TRBJ2-3; 13 nucleotides match TRBD2. The V and J ends lost 5 bases and 4 bases, in that order; junction bases with no gene match: 12. This CDR3 is built from 18 residues. Germline lookup yields CDR1 LNHNV and CDR2 YYDKDF (reference sequence). The CDR3 coding sequence is TGTGCCACCAGCTCCCGGACTAGCGGGGGCCAATTCGCAGATACGCAGTATTTT. Its translation is CATSSRTSGGQFADTQYF.

As for this clone: A read error may account for a junction end that differs from germline. This chain links TRBV10-3 with TRBJ2-4; TRBD1 might be the D (5 bases). Germline CDR1 is ENHRY and CDR2 is SYGVKD. This CDR3 has 13 amino acids. DNA of the CDR3: TGTGCCATCAGTGGTAGGCAGGGTTGTAGCCGACGCTTC. Its protein is CAISGRQGCSRRF.

CDR3 residues: CASSRNSLDSGANVLTF. The DNA for the CDR3 is TGCGCCAGCAGCCGGAATAGCCTTGACTCTGGGGCCAACGTCCTGACTTTC. The chain uses TRBV5-1 and TRBJ2-6; D remains unclear. Per the germline V gene, CDR1 is SGHRS and CDR2 is YFSETQ. The V and J ends lost 4 bases and 0 bases respectively, with 14 bases between them. CDR3 length equals 17 residues.

The rearrangement joins TRBV5-1 to TRBJ2-5, with 10 bases aligning to TRBD2. This CDR3 spans 16 amino acids. Germline CDR1 and CDR2: SGHRS and YFSETQ. Trimming at V came to 1 base and at J to 5 bases, leaving 8 bases not matched to a gene. Written as DNA, the CDR3 is TGCGCCAGCAGCTTGTTAGGAGCGGGGGGGCGTGAGACCCAGTACTTC. Protein sequence: CASSLLGAGGRETQYF.

This rearrangement joins TRBV5-6 to TRBJ2-5, with D maybe TRBD2 (5 bases). In germline, CDR1 is SGHDT, CDR2 YYEEEE. Trimming removed 4 bases at V and 3 bases at J, with 10 bases between. This CDR3 has 13 amino acids. Here the CDR3 reads CASSPAAEETQYF. The DNA for the CDR3 is TGTGCCAGCAGCCCAGCAGCGGAAGAGACCCAGTACTTC.

The rearrangement uses TRBV29-1 and TRBJ1-1; D is uncertain. Germline loops: CDR1 SQVTM, CDR2 ANQGSEA. The CDR3 covers 15 residues. V gave up 6 bases and J gave up 0 bases, with 17 bases separating them. The CDR3 DNA sequence: TGCAGCGTCCAGCGAGGCCCTATTATGAACACTGAAGCTTTCTTT. Protein: CSVQRGPIMNTEAFF.

The V call is TRBV18, the J call TRBJ1-2; D not certain. The CDR3 covers 15 residues. The ends were cut back, 6 bases at V and 6 bases at J, with 20 bases in the middle. Germline loops: CDR1 KGHSH, CDR2 LQKENI. The CDR3 spells CASSLDGGMGHGYTF. The CDR3 bases are TGTGCCAGCTCGTTGGACGGAGGAATGGGCCATGGCTACACCTTC.

The V call is TRBV7-2, the J call TRBJ2-1, with TRBD2 as a possible D gene (6 bases). V was shortened by 3 bases and J by 6 bases, with 18 bases between the two germline ends. In germline, CDR1 is SGHTA, CDR2 FQGNSA. This CDR3 spans 16 amino acids. CDR3 in amino acids: CASSLAGSEGFNEQFF. CDR3 DNA: TGTGCCAGCAGCTTGGCCGGCTCGGAGGGGTTCAATGAGCAGTTCTTC. Looking up the rest from reference TRBV7-2 and TRBJ2-1 gives the full variable domain: GAGVSQSPSNKVTEKGKDVELRCDPISGHTALYWYRQSLGQGLEFLIYFQGNSAPDKSGLPSDRFSAERTGGSVSTLTIQRTQQEDSAVYLCASSLAGSEGFNEQFFGPGTRLTVL.

This rearrangement joins TRBV9 to TRBJ1-2; D possibly corresponds to TRBD1 (5 bases). V shed 3 bases and J shed 1 base, with 22 bases lying between them. Germline V gives CDR1 SGDLS, CDR2 YYNGEE. CDR3 length: 18 residues. CDR3 protein: CASSARALIPNFNYGYTF. The DNA for the CDR3 is TGTGCCAGCAGCGCCAGGGCTCTTATACCTAATTTTAACTATGGCTACACCTTC.

This rearrangement joins TRBV5-1 to TRBJ1-2, with 7 nucleotides matching TRBD1. Losses at the gene ends were 2 bases for V and 6 bases for J; bases not matched to a gene: 16. Germline CDR1 SGHRS, CDR2 YFSETQ. This CDR3 spans 17 amino acids. The CDR3 DNA reads as TGCGCCAGCAGCTTAAGGACAGGCCAATATACCTTCCATGGCTACACCTTC. Translating it yields CASSLRTGQYTFHGYTF.

V is TRBV2 and J is TRBJ2-1; no firm D call. V was trimmed by 7 bases and J by 1 base, leaving 11 bases between them. CDR3 size: 14 residues. From germline, CDR1 is SNHLY and CDR2 FYNNEI. The DNA for the CDR3 is TGTGCCAGCATGGGCAGCTTGTCCTACAATGAGCAGTTCTTC. Encoded protein: CASMGSLSYNEQFF.

V gene TRBV19 combines with J gene TRBJ1-2; possible D gene TRBD1, 5 bases. The CDR3 contains 13 residues. V was shortened by 5 bases and J by 5 bases, with 12 bases between the two germline ends. The germline CDR1 and CDR2 sequences are LNHDA and SQIVND (reference sequence). CDR3 sequence reads: CASSFSDTYGYTF. CDR3 in DNA: TGTGCCAGTAGTTTCTCGGACACTTATGGCTACACCTTC.

The gene calls are TRBV7-8 and TRBJ1-2; 9 bases agree with TRBD1. Germline-derived CDR1 and CDR2 are SGHVS and FQNEAQ. The junction had 7 bases not matched to a gene; V was cut back by 4 bases and J by 4 bases. There are 15 residues in the CDR3. The CDR3 region is CASSYGTGKGYGYTF. For the CDR3, the DNA is TGTGCCAGCAGCTACGGGACAGGGAAAGGCTATGGCTACACCTTC.

The rearrangement uses TRBV5-6 and TRBJ1-5; TRBD1 matches at 7 bases. With 4 bases clipped from V and 7 bases from J, the junction kept 5 bases outside the gene matches. Germline V gene data show CDR1 as SGHDT and CDR2 as YYEEEE. This CDR3 has 13 amino acids. The CDR3 DNA reads TGTGCCAGCAGCCCTAGAGGGGGCCAGCCCCAGCATTTT. Translation gives CASSPRGGQPQHF.

The J gene is TRBJ2-7, the V gene TRBV11-2; D is unclear. Trimming pared 1 base from V and 7 bases from J, leaving 5 bases between. Germline loops: CDR1 SGHAT, CDR2 FQNNGV. The CDR3 has 11 residues. The CDR3 DNA reads TGTGCCAGCAGCTTAGCCGGGGAGCAGTACTTC. Its protein is CASSLAGEQYF.

The gene calls are TRBV6-6 and TRBJ1-5; D may be TRBD1 (5 bases). Looked up from germline, CDR1 is MNHNY and CDR2 is SVGAGI (reference sequence). This CDR3 region has 14 residues. V lost 2 bases and J 2 bases, leaving 7 bases between the germline ends. In DNA form, the CDR3 reads TGTGCCAGCAGTTACGGGGCCGGCAATCAGCCCCAGCATTTT. Translated, it gives CASSYGAGNQPQHF.

V gene TRBV7-9 combines with J gene TRBJ1-1, with D maybe TRBD1 (5 bases). Trimming shortened V by 9 bases and J by 5 bases, and 22 bases separated the two germline ends. The CDR3 runs to 15 residues. Germline loops: CDR1 SEHNR, CDR2 FQNEAQ (reference sequence). The CDR3 DNA is TGTGCCAGTACTTCAAGGAACGCGGGGGGTACTGAAGCTTTCTTT. Translation: CASTSRNAGGTEAFF.

V gene TRBV7-6 combines with J gene TRBJ1-1; TRBD1 is a possible D gene (5 bases). Germline V gives CDR1 SGHVS, CDR2 FNYEAQ. Trimming left V 5 bases short and J 2 bases short, with 18 bases between. The CDR3 runs 16 residues. The CDR3 spells CASSPWEIDSNTEAFF. In nucleotides, the CDR3 is TGTGCCAGCAGCCCTTGGGAAATAGACAGTAACACTGAAGCTTTCTTT. Combining the CDR3 with reference TRBV7-6 and TRBJ1-1 gives the whole variable domain GAGVSQSPRYKVTKRGQDVALRCDPISGHVSLYWYRQALGQGPEFLTYFNYEAQQDKSGLPNDRFSAERPEGSISTLTIQRTEQRDSAMYRCASSPWEIDSNTEAFFGQGTRLTVV.

This rearrangement joins TRBV7-2 to TRBJ2-1; no firm D call. The CDR3 sequence is 13 residues long. The V end lost 5 bases, the J end lost 8 bases, and 13 bases lay between the germline ends. Germline V gene lookup returns CDR1 SGHTA and CDR2 FQGNSA. The CDR3 region is CASSPRWLYEQFF. CDR3 nucleotides: TGTGCCAGCAGCCCAAGATGGCTGTATGAGCAGTTCTTC. The full variable domain, in which reference TRBV7-2 and TRBJ2-1 provide the parts outside the CDR3, is GAGVSQSPSNKVTEKGKDVELRCDPISGHTALYWYRQSLGQGLEFLIYFQGNSAPDKSGLPSDRFSAERTGGSVSTLTIQRTQQEDSAVYLCASSPRWLYEQFFGPGTRLTVL.

The chain carries TRBV5-1 and TRBJ2-1; the match to TRBD1 covers 7 bases. The germline gives CDR1 SGHRS, CDR2 YFSETQ. The CDR3 contains 15 residues. With 0 bases clipped from V and 8 bases from J, the junction kept 8 bases outside the gene matches. CDR3 in DNA: TGCGCCAGCAGCTTGGGGGGACAGAGTGTTGATGAGCAGTTCTTC. It specifies CASSLGGQSVDEQFF. The variable domain in full, completed from reference TRBV5-1 and TRBJ2-1, reads KAGVTQTPRYLIKTRGQQVTLSCSPISGHRSVSWYQQTPGQGLQFLFEYFSETQRNKGNFPGRFSGRQFSNSRSEMNVSTLELGDSALYLCASSLGGQSVDEQFFGPGTRLTVL.

The chain has TRBV15 and TRBJ2-5; 11 bases line up with TRBD2. The CDR3 has 17 amino acids. Trimming removed 0 bases from V and 5 bases from J; junction bases left unmatched: 8. Germline V lookup: CDR1 LNHNV, CDR2 YYDKDF (reference sequence). The CDR3 region is CATSRDPTSGGGETQYF. The CDR3 DNA reads as TGTGCCACCAGCAGAGATCCCACTAGCGGGGGTGGGGAGACCCAGTACTTC.